This T cell receptor (beta chain) is from a study of blood T cell repertoires in COVID-19. Sequencing was performed with immunoSEQ multiplex PCR; in TCRdb, only in-frame clones are kept and a portion is missing. The repertoire consists of 310,000 or so clones, with around 90% occurring once and the leading ten covering around 6%. V was clipped by 2 bases and J by 2 bases, with 6 bases between them. Germline loops: CDR1 GTSNPN, CDR2 SVGIG (reference sequence). The CDR3 is made up of 12 amino acids. The gene calls are TRBV30 and TRBJ1-2; no definite D call. The sequence derives from a woman between 25 and 40 years old who had recovered from COVID-19. Sequencing was done on a sample of PBMCs or T cells enriched from blood (not recorded which). CDR3 protein: CAWSPRNYGYTF. CDR3 in DNA: TGTGCCTGGAGTCCGCGGAACTATGGCTACACCTTC.